One sample yielded the 16 T cell receptor beta chains listed below, sequenced in a study of technical replicates of blood from a few donors. TCRdb's table, derived via immunoSEQ multiplex PCR, lists solely in-frame clones and lacks some. The sample yields about 82,000 clones, approximately 94% seen once. What was sequenced was T cells isolated from PBMCs. Receptors originate from a human donor in good health.

The rearrangement joins TRBV30 to TRBJ2-7, with TRBD1 identical over 7 bases. Looked up from germline, CDR1 is GTSNPN and CDR2 is SVGIG (reference sequence). The CDR3 sequence is 14 residues long. The CDR3 sequence is CASHPGTAPYEQYF. The CDR3 region has the DNA TGTGCTTCTCATCCCGGGACAGCCCCCTACGAGCAGTACTTC.

V is TRBV27 and J is TRBJ2-7; D is ambiguous. There are 13 residues in the CDR3. Germline CDR1 and CDR2: MNHEY and SMNVEV (reference sequence). V shed 0 bases and J shed 7 bases, with 10 bases lying between them. DNA for the CDR3: TGTGCCAGCAGTTTATCCCACTGGAGTGAGCAGTACTTC. This encodes CASSLSHWSEQYF.

The gene calls are TRBV10-3 and TRBJ2-7; 10 bases are shared with TRBD1. V shed 3 bases and J 6 bases; nucleotides not matched to a gene: 11. Germline V gene lookup returns CDR1 ENHRY and CDR2 SYGVKD. This CDR3 has 16 residues. In DNA form, the CDR3 reads TGTGCCATCAGTGAAATCCCGGGACAGGGGACCGGCGAGCAGTACTTC. Translated, it gives CAISEIPGQGTGEQYF.

The chain has TRBV29-1 and TRBJ2-1, with TRBD1 matching 9 bases. V shed 6 bases and J 6 bases; nucleotides not matched to a gene: 9. This CDR3 has 14 amino acids. Germline loops: CDR1 SQVTM, CDR2 ANQGSEA. The CDR3 is CSVPRDRAFNEQFF. The CDR3 DNA is TGCAGCGTGCCTCGGGACAGGGCTTTCAATGAGCAGTTCTTC.

This chain joins TRBV28 and TRBJ2-1, with 8 bases matching TRBD1. The length of the CDR3 is 14 residues. V shed 5 bases, J shed 4 bases, and the junction held 4 bases outside the gene matches. CDR1 MDHEN and CDR2 SYDVKM come from the germline V gene. In DNA, the CDR3 is TGTGCCAGCAGTACCCGGACAGGGTACAATGAGCAGTTCTTC. Its protein is CASSTRTGYNEQFF.

The chain uses TRBV19 and TRBJ1-2; D is possibly TRBD1 (6 bases). Germline CDR1 is LNHDA and CDR2 is SQIVND (reference sequence). This CDR3 is 15 amino acids long. The V end was cut by 3 bases, the J end by 1 base, with 12 bases between. CDR3 amino acids: CASSIDRNYNYGYTF. The DNA of the CDR3 is TGTGCCAGTAGTATCGACAGGAACTATAACTATGGCTACACCTTC.

The chain joins TRBV4-1 to TRBJ2-7; D is possibly TRBD1 (8 bases). The V end was cut by 5 bases, the J end by 3 bases, with 20 bases between. This CDR3 spans 16 amino acids. Germline V gives CDR1 MGHRA, CDR2 YSYEKL. In nucleotides, the CDR3 is TGCGCCAGCAGCTCACCCGGACAGGGACTATTCTACGAGCAGTACTTC. Translating it yields CASSSPGQGLFYEQYF.

The chain joins TRBV9 to TRBJ2-6; D not resolved. The V gene lost 2 bases and the J gene lost 2 bases, with 11 bases spanning the gap. The CDR3 is 16 amino acids. Germline V gene sequence: CDR1 SGDLS, CDR2 YYNGEE. CDR3 bases: TGTGCCAGCAGCGTCACAGTATATACTGGGGCCAACGTCCTGACTTTC. This encodes CASSVTVYTGANVLTF.

V and J are TRBV5-4 and TRBJ2-3, with TRBD2 as a possible D gene (6 bases). V was shortened by 4 bases and J by 4 bases, with 16 bases between the two germline ends. The CDR3 extends over 15 amino acids. Per the germline V gene, CDR1 is SGHNT and CDR2 is YYREEE (reference sequence). CDR3: CASSRPGEPADTQYF. As DNA, the CDR3 is TGTGCCAGCAGCCGGCCGGGGGAACCTGCAGATACGCAGTATTTT.

J is TRBJ2-5 and V is TRBV4-3, with D possibly matching TRBD2 (7 bases). V shed 2 bases and J shed 3 bases, with 16 bases lying between them. Germline CDR1 and CDR2: LGHNA and YSLEER. The CDR3 totals 16 residues. The CDR3 DNA sequence: TGCGCCAGCAGCCAAACGGGGGCGGCGGGGGAAGAGACCCAGTACTTC. This translates into CASSQTGAAGEETQYF.

The V gene is TRBV28, the J gene TRBJ1-1; tentative D call: TRBD1 (5 bases). The germline V gene has CDR1 MDHEN and CDR2 SYDVKM. The V gene lost 10 bases and the J gene lost 1 base, with 10 bases spanning the gap. This CDR3 has 12 amino acids. CDR3 DNA sequence: TGTGCCACTCAAAGGGGGAACACTGAAGCTTTCTTT. Translation: CATQRGNTEAFF.

The rearrangement joins TRBV25-1 to TRBJ2-7, with D maybe TRBD1 (5 bases). In germline, CDR1 is MGHDK, CDR2 SYGVNS. Trimming left V 0 bases short and J 1 base short, with 7 bases between. This CDR3 spans 14 amino acids. CDR3 sequence (DNA): TGTGCCAGCAGTGAATACCAGGGTTCCTACGAGCAGTACTTC. It is translated as CASSEYQGSYEQYF.

For the CDR3, the DNA is TGTGCCAGTAGCGATCCGGGACTAGCGTGGAATGAGCAGTTCTTC. This sequence encodes CASSDPGLAWNEQFF. V gene TRBV19 combines with J gene TRBJ2-1; 10 bases agree with TRBD2. The junction had 9 bases not matched to a gene; V was cut back by 6 bases and J by 7 bases. CDR3 length: 15 amino acids. Germline V gene sequence: CDR1 LNHDA, CDR2 SQIVND (reference sequence).

As for this clone: A junction end diverges from the germline sequence, so it may reflect a read error. V usage is TRBV7-7 and J usage is TRBJ2-5; 11 positions agree with TRBD2. The CDR3 runs 16 residues. CDR1 and CDR2 from the germline V gene are SSHAT and FNYEAQ (reference sequence). CDR3 residues: CASSLRLAGGRETQYF. CDR3 DNA: TGTGCTAGCAGCTTAAGGCTAGCGGGAGGTCGAGAGACCCAGTACTTC.

The chain uses TRBV6-1 and TRBJ2-1, with D perhaps matching TRBD2 (6 bases). V shed 6 bases and J shed 0 bases, with 6 bases lying between them. Germline CDR1 MNHNS, CDR2 SASEGT. This CDR3 comprises 13 residues. CDR3 sequence: CASRTSSYNEQFF. DNA for the CDR3: TGTGCCAGCAGGACTAGCTCCTACAATGAGCAGTTCTTC.

CDR3 nucleotides: TGTGCCAGCACTGGACAGGGCTTCAGCACAGATACGCAGTATTTT. Its protein product is CASTGQGFSTDTQYF. The chain couples TRBV27 to TRBJ2-3, with 8 bases aligning to TRBD1. The V and J ends lost 7 bases and 0 bases, in that order; junction bases with no gene match: 6. The CDR3 has 15 residues. The V gene's germline CDR1 is MNHEY and CDR2 SMNVEV (reference sequence).